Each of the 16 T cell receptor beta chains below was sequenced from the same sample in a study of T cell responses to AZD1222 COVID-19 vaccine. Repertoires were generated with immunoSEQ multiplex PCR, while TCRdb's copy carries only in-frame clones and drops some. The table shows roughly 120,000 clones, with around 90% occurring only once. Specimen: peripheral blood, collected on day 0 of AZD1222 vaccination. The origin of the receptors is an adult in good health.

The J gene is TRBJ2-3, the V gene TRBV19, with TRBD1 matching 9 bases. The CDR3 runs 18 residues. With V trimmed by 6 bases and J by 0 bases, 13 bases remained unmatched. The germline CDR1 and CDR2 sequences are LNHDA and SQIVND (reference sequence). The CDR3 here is CASSGQGYGLTSTDTQYF. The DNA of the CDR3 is TGTGCCAGTAGCGGACAGGGGTACGGACTAACTAGCACAGATACGCAGTATTTT.

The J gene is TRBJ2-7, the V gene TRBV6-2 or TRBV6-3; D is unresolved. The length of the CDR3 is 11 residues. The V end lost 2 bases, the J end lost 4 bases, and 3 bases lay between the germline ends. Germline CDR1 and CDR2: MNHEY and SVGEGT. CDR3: CASSYNYEQYF. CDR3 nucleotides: TGTGCCAGCAGTTACAATTACGAGCAGTACTTC.

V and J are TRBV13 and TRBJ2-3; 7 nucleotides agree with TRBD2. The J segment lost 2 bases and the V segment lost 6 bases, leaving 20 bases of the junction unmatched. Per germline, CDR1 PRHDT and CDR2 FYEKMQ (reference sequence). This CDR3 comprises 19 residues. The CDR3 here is CASSQLRASGMAHTDTQYF. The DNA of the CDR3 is TGTGCCAGCAGTCAACTCCGGGCCAGCGGGATGGCCCACACAGATACGCAGTATTTT.

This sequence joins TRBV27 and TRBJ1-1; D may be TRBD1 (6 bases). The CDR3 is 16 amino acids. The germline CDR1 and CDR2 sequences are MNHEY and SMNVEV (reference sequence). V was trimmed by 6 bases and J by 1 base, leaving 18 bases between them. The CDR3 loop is CASSPWTGGGNTEAFF. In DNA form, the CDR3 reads TGTGCCAGCAGCCCTTGGACGGGGGGCGGGAACACTGAAGCTTTCTTT.

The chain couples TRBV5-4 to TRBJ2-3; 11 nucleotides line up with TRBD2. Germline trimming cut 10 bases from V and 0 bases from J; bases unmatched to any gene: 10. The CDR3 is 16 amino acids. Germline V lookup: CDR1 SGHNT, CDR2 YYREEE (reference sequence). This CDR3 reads CAGHSSGGPSTDTQYF. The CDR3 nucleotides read TGTGCCGGCCATTCTAGCGGGGGGCCTAGCACAGATACGCAGTATTTT.

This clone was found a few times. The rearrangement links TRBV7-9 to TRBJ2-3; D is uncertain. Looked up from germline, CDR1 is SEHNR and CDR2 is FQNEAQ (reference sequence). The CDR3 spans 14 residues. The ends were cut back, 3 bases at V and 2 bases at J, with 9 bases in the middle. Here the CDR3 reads CASSFETNTDTQYF. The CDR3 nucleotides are TGTGCCAGCAGCTTCGAGACGAACACAGATACGCAGTATTTT.

The CDR3 sequence: CAWSGSGTGGDGGYTF. The CDR3 DNA follows: TGTGCCTGGAGTGGGTCCGGGACAGGGGGCGATGGTGGCTACACCTTC. J is TRBJ1-2 and V is TRBV30, with 12 positions matching TRBD1. The CDR3 covers 16 residues. The V gene end was trimmed by 1 base and the J gene end by 7 bases; junction bases not matched to a gene: 10. In germline, CDR1 is GTSNPN, CDR2 SVGIG (reference sequence).

CDR3: CASSLLPGGFGYTF. CDR3 coding DNA: TGTGCCAGCAGTTTACTCCCAGGGGGTTTTGGCTACACCTTC. The rearrangement uses TRBV27 and TRBJ1-2; 7 positions match TRBD1. V gave up 2 bases and J gave up 7 bases; unmatched junction bases: 7. The CDR3 runs 14 residues. Per germline, CDR1 MNHEY and CDR2 SMNVEV (reference sequence).

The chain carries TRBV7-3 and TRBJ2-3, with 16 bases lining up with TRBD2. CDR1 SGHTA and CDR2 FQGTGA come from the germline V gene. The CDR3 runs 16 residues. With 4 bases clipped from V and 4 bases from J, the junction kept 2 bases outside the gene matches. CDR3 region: CASSSGTSGGADTQYF. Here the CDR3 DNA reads TGTGCCAGCAGCTCCGGGACTAGCGGGGGGGCAGATACGCAGTATTTT.

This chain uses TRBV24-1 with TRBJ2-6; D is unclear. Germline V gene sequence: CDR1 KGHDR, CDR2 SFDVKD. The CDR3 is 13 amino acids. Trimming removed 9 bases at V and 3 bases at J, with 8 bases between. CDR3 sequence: CATSWSGANVLTF. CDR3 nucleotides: TGTGCCACCTCTTGGAGTGGGGCCAACGTCCTGACTTTC.

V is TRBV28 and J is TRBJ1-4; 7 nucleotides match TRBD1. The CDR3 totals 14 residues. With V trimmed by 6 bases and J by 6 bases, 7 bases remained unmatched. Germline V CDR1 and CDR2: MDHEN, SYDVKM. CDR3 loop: CASSQDRSDEKLFF. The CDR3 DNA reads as TGTGCCAGCAGCCAGGACAGGTCGGATGAAAAACTGTTTTTT.

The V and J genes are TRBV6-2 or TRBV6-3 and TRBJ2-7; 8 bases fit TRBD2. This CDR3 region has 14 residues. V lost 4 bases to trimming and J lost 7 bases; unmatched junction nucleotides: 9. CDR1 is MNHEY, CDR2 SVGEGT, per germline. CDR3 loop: CASSWSGGPGEQYF. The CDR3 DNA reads TGTGCCAGCAGTTGGAGCGGGGGCCCAGGAGAGCAGTACTTC.

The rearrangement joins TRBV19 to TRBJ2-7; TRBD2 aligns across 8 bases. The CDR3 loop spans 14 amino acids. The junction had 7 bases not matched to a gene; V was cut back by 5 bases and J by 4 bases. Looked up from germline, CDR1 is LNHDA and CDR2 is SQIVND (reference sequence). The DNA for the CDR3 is TGTGCCAGTAGTCCCGGGAGGGGCGGGTACGAGCAGTACTTC. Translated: CASSPGRGGYEQYF.

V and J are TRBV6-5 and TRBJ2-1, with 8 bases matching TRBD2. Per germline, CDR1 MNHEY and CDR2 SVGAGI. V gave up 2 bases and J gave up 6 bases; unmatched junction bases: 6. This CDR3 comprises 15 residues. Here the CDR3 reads CASSYPGGVTNEQFF. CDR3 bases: TGTGCCAGCAGTTACCCCGGGGGGGTGACCAATGAGCAGTTCTTC.

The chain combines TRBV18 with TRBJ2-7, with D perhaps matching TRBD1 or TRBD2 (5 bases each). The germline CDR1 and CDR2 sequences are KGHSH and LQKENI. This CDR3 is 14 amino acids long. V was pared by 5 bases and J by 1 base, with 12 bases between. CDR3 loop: CASSGRDLSYEQYF. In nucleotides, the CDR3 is TGTGCCAGCTCAGGCCGGGACCTATCCTACGAGCAGTACTTC.

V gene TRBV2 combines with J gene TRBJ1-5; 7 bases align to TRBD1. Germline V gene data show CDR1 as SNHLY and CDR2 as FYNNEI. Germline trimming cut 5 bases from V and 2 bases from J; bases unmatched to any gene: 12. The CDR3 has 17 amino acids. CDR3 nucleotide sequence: TGTGCCAGCAGTACACCTCAGGGGGGGATTGGCAATCAGCCCCAGCATTTT. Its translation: CASSTPQGGIGNQPQHF. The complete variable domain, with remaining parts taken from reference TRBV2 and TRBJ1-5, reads EPEVTQTPSHQVTQMGQEVILRCVPISNHLYFYWYRQILGQKVEFLVSFYNNEISEKSEIFDDQFSVERPDGSNFTLKIRSTKLEDSAMYFCASSTPQGGIGNQPQHFGDGTRLSIL.